Each of the 14 T cell receptor beta chains below was sequenced from the same sample in a study of T cell repertoires in cytomegalovirus infection (dated by TCRdb to about 2019). This sample was sequenced with an Illumina HiSeq 1500. The raw public reads went through TCRdb reprocessing: fastp at Q25, MiXCR clone calling, in-frame beta chains kept. Under each unique CDR3 protein, matching rows form one entry showing the most common genes and DNA. The sample table holds roughly 760,000 distinct CDR3 sequences, of which about a third were seen once. Of the sample, under 3% falls within the top ten clones. The source material was PBMCs. These TCRs come from a human donor in good health (CMV status not recorded). Some clones in this sample may be carry-over from other donors' samples.

The CDR3 coding sequence is TGTGCCAGAAGCCGACAGGCGGGATACGGGGATTTCTTT. Translation gives CARSRQAGYGDFF. The chain employs TRBV7-9 and TRBJ1-1; D may be TRBD1 (6 bases). The CDR3 loop spans 13 amino acids. Trimming pared 9 bases from V and 13 bases from J, leaving 24 bases between. Germline CDR1 reads SEHNR; CDR2 reads FQNEAQ (reference sequence).

In its sample, this clonotype was seen a few times. The chain joins TRBV7-2 to TRBJ2-2, with D hard to call. Between the trimmed V and J ends, which lost 1 base and 3 bases, there was a span of 9 bases. The CDR3 runs 15 residues. Germline V gives CDR1 SGHTA, CDR2 FQGNSA. The CDR3 sequence is CASSLVYPDTGELFF. The CDR3 DNA is TGTGCCAGCAGCTTAGTTTACCCGGACACCGGGGAGCTGTTTTTT.

The chain couples TRBV12-3 or TRBV12-4 to TRBJ2-1; 8 nucleotides align to TRBD1. The CDR3 consists of 14 residues. Trimming removed 10 bases from V and 2 bases from J; junction bases left unmatched: 7. The CDR3 sequence is CAILGTGTYNEQFF. The CDR3 DNA reads TGTGCCATCTTAGGGACAGGTACCTACAATGAGCAGTTCTTC.

This clonotype was found many times. This chain joins TRBV28 and TRBJ2-7; 10 nucleotides match TRBD1. The germline gives CDR1 MDHEN, CDR2 SYDVKM. The length of the CDR3 is 15 residues. V was clipped by 5 bases and J by 6 bases; unmatched bases: 10. CDR3 protein: CASSGRQGAFSEQYF. CDR3 DNA: TGTGCCAGCAGTGGACGACAGGGGGCTTTCTCCGAGCAGTACTTC. The full variable domain, its missing parts supplied by reference TRBV28 and TRBJ2-7, is DVKVTQSSRYLVKRTGEKVFLECVQDMDHENMFWYRQDPGLGLRLIYFSYDVKMKEKGDIPEGYSVSREKKERFSLILESASTNQTSMYLCASSGRQGAFSEQYFGPGTRLTVT.

V and J are TRBV19 and TRBJ2-6; D not resolved. From germline, CDR1 is LNHDA and CDR2 SQIVND (reference sequence). The CDR3 loop spans 16 amino acids. V shed 1 base and J shed 4 bases, with 11 bases lying between them. CDR3 loop: CASSIGTPRGANVLTF. For the CDR3, the DNA is TGTGCCAGTAGTATAGGCACCCCAAGGGGGGCCAACGTCCTGACTTTC.

A note on this clonotype: The conserved final phenylalanine or tryptophan is absent from the CDR3, which likely points to a read error. V is TRBV4-1 and J is TRBJ2-7, with a tentative D call TRBD1 (5 bases). CDR1 is MGHRA, CDR2 YSYEKL, per germline. The CDR3 has 14 amino acids. The V end lost 1 base, the J end lost 5 bases, and 12 bases lay between the germline ends. The CDR3 loop reads CASSQGLDRNEQYL. The CDR3 DNA follows: TGCGCCAGCAGCCAAGGTCTAGACAGAAACGAGCAGTACTTA.

The chain joins TRBV19 to TRBJ2-1; no definite D call. Trimming cost V 4 bases and J 5 bases, with 21 bases left between them. CDR1 LNHDA and CDR2 SQIVND come from the germline V gene (reference sequence). The CDR3 extends over 17 amino acids. This chain's CDR3 is CASSRSSPGSLNNEQFF. Here the CDR3 DNA reads TGTGCCAGTAGTAGGTCCTCGCCCGGCTCCCTAAACAATGAGCAGTTCTTC.

The chain couples TRBV28 to TRBJ2-1, with 12 bases identical to TRBD2. Germline V gene sequence: CDR1 MDHEN, CDR2 SYDVKM. This CDR3 has 15 residues. After removal of 4 bases from V and 9 bases from J, the junction contained 7 bases not matched to a gene. CDR3 loop: CASSSSSGRAIEQFF. CDR3 nucleotides: TGTGCCAGCAGTTCCTCTAGCGGGAGGGCCATTGAGCAGTTCTTC.

V gene TRBV10-2 combines with J gene TRBJ2-7; the match to TRBD1 covers 8 bases. In germline, CDR1 is WSHSY, CDR2 SAAADI. Unmatched junction bases numbered 7, after V lost 8 bases and J lost 4 bases. The CDR3 length is 13 residues. DNA of the CDR3: TGCGCCAGCGGGTGGGGACAGGAGTACGAGCAGTACTTC. Protein sequence: CASGWGQEYEQYF.

This clonotype was recorded once. This is likely a read error, given that the CDR3 carries no conserved phenylalanine or tryptophan at its end. The V gene is TRBV7-2, the J gene TRBJ2-6, with D perhaps matching TRBD1 (6 bases). The CDR3 sequence is 15 residues long. Germline-derived CDR1 and CDR2 are SGHTA and FQGNSA. V gave up 5 bases and J gave up 1 base, with 9 bases separating them. The CDR3 DNA is TGTGCCAGCAGCCCCAGGGGATCTGGGGCCAACGTCCTGACTTTA. It encodes CASSPRGSGANVLTL.

This clonotype was counted only a few times. The chain is built from TRBV27 and TRBJ2-7; D gene unclear. The germline gives CDR1 MNHEY, CDR2 SMNVEV (reference sequence). Trimming cost V 0 bases and J 5 bases, with 8 bases left between them. The length of the CDR3 is 13 residues. CDR3 protein: CASSLSGLNEQYF. CDR3 nucleotides: TGTGCCAGCAGTTTATCAGGGCTGAACGAGCAGTACTTC.

This clonotype has a single count. V gene TRBV19 combines with J gene TRBJ2-5; D possibly corresponds to TRBD1 (6 bases). The CDR3 contains 15 residues. The V and J ends lost 5 bases and 3 bases respectively, with 16 bases between them. The V gene's germline CDR1 is LNHDA and CDR2 SQIVND (reference sequence). This CDR3 is CASSFRQAFEETQYF. The DNA of the CDR3 is TGTGCCAGTAGTTTCCGACAGGCGTTCGAAGAGACCCAGTACTTC.

On this clonotype: Since the CDR3 does not end with the conserved phenylalanine or tryptophan, this likely comes from a read error. The chain uses TRBV7-6 and TRBJ1-1, with 12 bases matching TRBD1. The CDR3 is 18 amino acids. Trimming cost V 4 bases and J 1 base; bases outside gene matches: 10. Germline CDR1 SGHVS, CDR2 FNYEAQ. The CDR3 protein is CASSWPPGQGARNTEAFC. In DNA, the CDR3 is TGTGCCAGCAGCTGGCCTCCGGGACAGGGGGCCAGGAACACTGAAGCTTTCTGT.

The chain combines TRBV7-9 with TRBJ1-1; unclear D gene. Per the germline V gene, CDR1 is SEHNR and CDR2 is FQNEAQ (reference sequence). The germline V and J ends were trimmed by 7 bases and 1 base, with 13 bases remaining between them. This CDR3 is built from 14 residues. CDR3 loop: CASIAGRGNTEAFF. CDR3 coding DNA: TGTGCCAGCATTGCCGGACGGGGGAACACTGAAGCTTTCTTT. Filled out from reference TRBV7-9 and TRBJ1-1, the complete variable domain reads DTGVSQNPRHKITKRGQNVTFRCDPISEHNRLYWYRQTLGQGPEFLTYFQNEAQLEKSRLLSDRFSAERPKGSFSTLEIQRTEQGDSAMYLCASIAGRGNTEAFFGQGTRLTVV.